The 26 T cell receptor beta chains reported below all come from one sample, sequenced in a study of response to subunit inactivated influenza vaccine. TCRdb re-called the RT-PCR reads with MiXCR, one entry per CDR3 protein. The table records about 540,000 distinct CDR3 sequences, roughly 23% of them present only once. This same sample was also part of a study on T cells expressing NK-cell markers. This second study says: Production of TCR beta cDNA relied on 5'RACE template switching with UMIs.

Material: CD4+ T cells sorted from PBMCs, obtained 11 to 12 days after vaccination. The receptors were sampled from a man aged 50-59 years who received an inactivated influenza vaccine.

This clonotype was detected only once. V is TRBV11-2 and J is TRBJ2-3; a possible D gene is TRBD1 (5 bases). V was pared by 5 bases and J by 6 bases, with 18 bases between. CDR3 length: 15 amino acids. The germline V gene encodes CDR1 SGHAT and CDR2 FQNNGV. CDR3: CASSDLGLLGDTQYF. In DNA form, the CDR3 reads TGTGCCAGCAGCGATCTGGGGCTTCTGGGGGATACGCAGTATTTT.

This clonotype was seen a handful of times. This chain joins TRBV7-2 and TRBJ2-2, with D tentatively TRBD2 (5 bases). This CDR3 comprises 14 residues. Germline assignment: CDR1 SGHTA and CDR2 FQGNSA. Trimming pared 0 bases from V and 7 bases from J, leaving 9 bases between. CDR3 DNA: TGTGCCAGCAGCTTAGCGCTGGCGGGCGGGGAGCTGTTTTTT. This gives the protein CASSLALAGGELFF.

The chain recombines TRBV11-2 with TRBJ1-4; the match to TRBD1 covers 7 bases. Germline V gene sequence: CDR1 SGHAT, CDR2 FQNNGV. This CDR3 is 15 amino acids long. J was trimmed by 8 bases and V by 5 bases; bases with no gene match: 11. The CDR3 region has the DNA TGTGCCAGCAGCAGGTTAAGGGGGCGAGGAGAAAAACTGTTTTTT. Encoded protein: CASSRLRGRGEKLFF.

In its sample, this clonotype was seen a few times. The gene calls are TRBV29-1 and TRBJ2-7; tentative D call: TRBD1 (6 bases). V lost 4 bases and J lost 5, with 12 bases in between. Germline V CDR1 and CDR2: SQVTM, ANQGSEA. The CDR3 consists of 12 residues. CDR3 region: CSVGVGGNEQYF. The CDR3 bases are TGCAGCGTTGGGGTAGGGGGTAACGAGCAGTACTTC.

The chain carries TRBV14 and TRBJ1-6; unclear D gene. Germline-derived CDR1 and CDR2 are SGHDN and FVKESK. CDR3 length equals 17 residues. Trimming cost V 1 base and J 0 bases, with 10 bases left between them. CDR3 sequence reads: CASSQGTMSSYNSPLHF. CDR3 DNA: TGTGCCAGCAGCCAAGGCACCATGAGCTCCTATAATTCACCCCTCCACTTT.

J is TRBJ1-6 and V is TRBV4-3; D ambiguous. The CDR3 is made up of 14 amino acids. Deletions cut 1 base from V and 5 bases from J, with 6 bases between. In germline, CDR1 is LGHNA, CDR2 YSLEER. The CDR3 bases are TGCGCCAGCAGCCAAGCGTGGAATAATTCACCCCTCCACTTT. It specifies CASSQAWNNSPLHF.

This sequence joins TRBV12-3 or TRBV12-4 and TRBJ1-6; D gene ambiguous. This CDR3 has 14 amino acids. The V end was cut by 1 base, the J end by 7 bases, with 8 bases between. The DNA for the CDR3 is TGTGCCAGCAGTTTAGGGGCTAGCAATTCACCCCTCCACTTT. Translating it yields CASSLGASNSPLHF.

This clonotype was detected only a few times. The CDR3 reads CASSGGLGPYNEQFF. DNA of the CDR3: TGTGCCAGCAGCGGCGGACTCGGACCCTACAATGAGCAGTTCTTC. V is TRBV9 and J is TRBJ2-1, with a weak D call TRBD2 (5 bases). Per the germline V gene, CDR1 is SGDLS and CDR2 is YYNGEE. V was pared by 3 bases and J by 2 bases, with 12 bases between. The CDR3 extends over 15 amino acids.

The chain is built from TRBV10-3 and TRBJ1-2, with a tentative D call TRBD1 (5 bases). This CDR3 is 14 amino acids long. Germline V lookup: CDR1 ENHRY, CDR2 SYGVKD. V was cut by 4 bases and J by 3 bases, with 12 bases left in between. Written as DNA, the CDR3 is TGTGCCATCAGTGGGAGGCAGGGATACTATGGCTACACCTTC. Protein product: CAISGRQGYYGYTF.

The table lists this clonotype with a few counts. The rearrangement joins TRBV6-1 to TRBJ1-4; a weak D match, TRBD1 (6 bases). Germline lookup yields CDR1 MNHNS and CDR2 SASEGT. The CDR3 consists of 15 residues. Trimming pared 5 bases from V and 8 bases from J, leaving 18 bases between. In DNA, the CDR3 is TGTGCCAGCAGTATCCCGGGACAACGGGGCGAAAAACTGTTTTTT. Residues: CASSIPGQRGEKLFF.

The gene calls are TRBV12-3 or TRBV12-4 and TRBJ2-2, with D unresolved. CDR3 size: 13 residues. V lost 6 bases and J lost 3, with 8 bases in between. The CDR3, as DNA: TGTGCCAGCAGGTTTATGGACACCGGGGAGCTGTTTTTT. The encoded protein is CASRFMDTGELFF.

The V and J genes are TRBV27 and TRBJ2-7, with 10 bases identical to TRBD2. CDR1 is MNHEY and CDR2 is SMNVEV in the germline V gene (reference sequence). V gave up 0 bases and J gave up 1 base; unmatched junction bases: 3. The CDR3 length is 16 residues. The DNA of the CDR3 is TGTGCCAGCAGTTTATCAGCTAGCGGGAGTTCCTACGAGCAGTACTTC. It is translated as CASSLSASGSSYEQYF.

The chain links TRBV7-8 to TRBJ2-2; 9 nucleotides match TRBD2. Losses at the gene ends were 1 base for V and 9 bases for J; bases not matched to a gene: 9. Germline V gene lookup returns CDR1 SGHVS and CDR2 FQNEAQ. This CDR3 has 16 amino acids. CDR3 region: CASSLGGVAGARELFF. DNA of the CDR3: TGTGCCAGCAGCTTAGGAGGGGTAGCGGGGGCCCGGGAGCTGTTTTTT.

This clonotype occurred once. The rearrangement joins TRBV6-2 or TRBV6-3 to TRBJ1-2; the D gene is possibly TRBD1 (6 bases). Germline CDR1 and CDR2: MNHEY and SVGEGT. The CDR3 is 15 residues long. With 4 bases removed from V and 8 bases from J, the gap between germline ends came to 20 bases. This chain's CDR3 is CASSSNDRIMGGYTF. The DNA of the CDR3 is TGTGCCAGCAGTTCAAACGACAGGATCATGGGGGGCTACACCTTC.

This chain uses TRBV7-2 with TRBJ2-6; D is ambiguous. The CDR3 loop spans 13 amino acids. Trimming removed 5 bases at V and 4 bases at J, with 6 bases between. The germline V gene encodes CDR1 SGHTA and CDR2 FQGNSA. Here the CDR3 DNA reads TGTGCCAGCAGCCCCCAAGGGGCCAACGTCCTGACTTTC. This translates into CASSPQGANVLTF. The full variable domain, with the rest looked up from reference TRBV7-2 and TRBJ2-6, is GAGVSQSPSNKVTEKGKDVELRCDPISGHTALYWYRQSLGQGLEFLIYFQGNSAPDKSGLPSDRFSAERTGGSVSTLTIQRTQQEDSAVYLCASSPQGANVLTFGAGSRLTVL.

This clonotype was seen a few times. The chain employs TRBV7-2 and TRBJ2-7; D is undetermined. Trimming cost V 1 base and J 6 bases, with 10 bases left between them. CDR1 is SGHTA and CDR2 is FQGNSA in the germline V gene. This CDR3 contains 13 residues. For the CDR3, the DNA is TGTGCCAGCAGCTTAGACGGCTATCGCGAGCAGTACTTC. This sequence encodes CASSLDGYREQYF.

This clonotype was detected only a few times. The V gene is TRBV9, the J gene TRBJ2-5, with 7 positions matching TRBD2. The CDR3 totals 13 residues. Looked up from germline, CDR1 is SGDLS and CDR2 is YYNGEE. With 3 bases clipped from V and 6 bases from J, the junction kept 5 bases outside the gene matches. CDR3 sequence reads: CASSAEGGKTQYF. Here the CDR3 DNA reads TGTGCCAGCAGCGCGGAGGGAGGGAAGACCCAGTACTTC.

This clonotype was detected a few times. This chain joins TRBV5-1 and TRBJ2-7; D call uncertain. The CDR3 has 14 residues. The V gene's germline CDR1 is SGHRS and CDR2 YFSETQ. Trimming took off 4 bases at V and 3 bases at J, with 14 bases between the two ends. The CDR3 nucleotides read TGCGCCAGCAGCCCGTACCGGGCCTACTACGAGCAGTACTTC. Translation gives CASSPYRAYYEQYF.

This chain's CDR3 is CASSSGPTGAHEQYF. In nucleotides, the CDR3 is TGCGCCAGCAGTTCGGGACCGACAGGGGCCCACGAGCAGTACTTC. This chain joins TRBV10-1 and TRBJ2-7; 8 nucleotides agree with TRBD1. The CDR3 is 15 amino acids. V was clipped by 5 bases and J by 5 bases; unmatched bases: 11. From germline, CDR1 is WNHNN and CDR2 SYGVQD (reference sequence).

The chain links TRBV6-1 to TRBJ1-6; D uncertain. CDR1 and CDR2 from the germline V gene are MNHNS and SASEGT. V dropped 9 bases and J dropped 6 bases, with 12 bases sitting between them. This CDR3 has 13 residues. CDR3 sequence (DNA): TGTGCCAGTGGTCAGACCACTAATTCACCCCTCCACTTT. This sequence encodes CASGQTTNSPLHF.

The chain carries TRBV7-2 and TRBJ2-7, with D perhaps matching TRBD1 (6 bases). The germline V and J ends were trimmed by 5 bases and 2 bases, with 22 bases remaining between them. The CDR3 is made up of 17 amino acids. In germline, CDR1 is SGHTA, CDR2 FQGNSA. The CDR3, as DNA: TGTGCCAGCAGCCAACGTCATGGGGGACAAACCCCCTACGAGCAGTACTTC. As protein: CASSQRHGGQTPYEQYF.

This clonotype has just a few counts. CDR3 in DNA: TGTGCCACCAGTGGGGACACGAACACTGAAGCTTTCTTT. This gives the protein CATSGDTNTEAFF. This sequence joins TRBV24-1 and TRBJ1-1, with a tentative D call TRBD1 (6 bases). V was clipped by 5 bases and J by 1 base, with 7 bases between them. This CDR3 has 13 residues. Germline V lookup: CDR1 KGHDR, CDR2 SFDVKD.

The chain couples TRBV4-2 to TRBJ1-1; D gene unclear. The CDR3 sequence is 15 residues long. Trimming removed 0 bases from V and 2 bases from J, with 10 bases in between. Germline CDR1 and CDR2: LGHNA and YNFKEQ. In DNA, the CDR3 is TGTGCCAGCAGCCAAGATCCTGGCTTTAACACTGAAGCTTTCTTT. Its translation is CASSQDPGFNTEAFF.

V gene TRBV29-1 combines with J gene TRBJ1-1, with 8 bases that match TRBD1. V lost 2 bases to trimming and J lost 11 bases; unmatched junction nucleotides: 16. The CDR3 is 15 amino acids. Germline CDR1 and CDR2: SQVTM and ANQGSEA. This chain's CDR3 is CSVERSRTGQGWAFF. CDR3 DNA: TGCAGCGTTGAACGGAGTCGGACAGGGCAGGGTTGGGCTTTCTTT. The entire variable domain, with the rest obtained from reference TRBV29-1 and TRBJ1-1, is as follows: SAVISQKPSRDICQRGTSLTIQCQVDSQVTMMFWYRQQPGQSLTLIATANQGSEATYESGFVIDKFPISRPNLTFSTLTVSNMSPEDSSIYLCSVERSRTGQGWAFFGQGTRLTVV.

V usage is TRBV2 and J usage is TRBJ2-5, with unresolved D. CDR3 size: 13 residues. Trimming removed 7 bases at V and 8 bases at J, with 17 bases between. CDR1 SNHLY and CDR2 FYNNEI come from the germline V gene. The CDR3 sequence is CASKIDGPVTQYF. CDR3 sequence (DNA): TGTGCCAGCAAGATCGATGGCCCCGTCACCCAGTACTTC.

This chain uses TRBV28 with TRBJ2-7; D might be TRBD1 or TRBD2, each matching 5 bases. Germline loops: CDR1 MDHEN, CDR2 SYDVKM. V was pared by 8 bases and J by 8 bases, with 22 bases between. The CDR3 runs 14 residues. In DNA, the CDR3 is TGTGCCAGCGAGGGGCAGTCTAGGGGTACGAAGCAGTACTTC. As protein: CASEGQSRGTKQYF. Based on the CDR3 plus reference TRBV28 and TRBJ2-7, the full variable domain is DVKVTQSSRYLVKRTGEKVFLECVQDMDHENMFWYRQDPGLGLRLIYFSYDVKMKEKGDIPEGYSVSREKKERFSLILESASTNQTSMYLCASEGQSRGTKQYFGPGTRLTVT.